Presented here are 9 T cell receptor beta chains from one specimen sequenced in a study of cytotoxic CD8 clonotypes in ibrutinib-treated CLL. The repertoire was sequenced with immunoSEQ multiplex PCR; TCRdb's copy has only in-frame clones and lacks some. Found here are tens of thousands of clones, 49% of them singletons; the top ten hold around 18%. Sequences were derived from PBMCs, sampled before ibrutinib treatment. These TCRs come from a human donor with chronic lymphocytic leukemia.

The chain links TRBV4-1 to TRBJ1-5; 9 bases are a match to TRBD1. The length of the CDR3 is 15 residues. The junction had 3 bases not matched to a gene; V was cut back by 5 bases and J by 1 base. Germline V gene sequence: CDR1 MGHRA, CDR2 YSYEKL. The CDR3 sequence is CASSGTGTSNQPQHF. CDR3 in DNA: TGCGCCAGCAGCGGGACAGGGACCAGCAATCAGCCCCAGCATTTT.

This clone came up a few times. The chain couples TRBV7-3 to TRBJ2-2; the match to TRBD2 covers 15 bases. The length of the CDR3 is 20 residues. V shed 5 bases, J shed 7 bases, and the junction held 17 bases outside the gene matches. The germline gives CDR1 SGHTA, CDR2 FQGTGA. The CDR3 DNA reads TGTGCCAGCAGCCCCAATCCGGGACTAGCGGGGGGCGGGAAAGTCGGGGAGCTGTTTTTT. This translates into CASSPNPGLAGGGKVGELFF.

V is TRBV14 and J is TRBJ2-7; 7 bases align to TRBD2. The CDR3 runs to 14 residues. The germline CDR1 and CDR2 sequences are SGHDN and FVKESK. V lost 9 bases, J lost 0 bases, and 8 bases stayed unmatched. The CDR3 protein is CASAGRGNSYEQYF. As DNA, the CDR3 is TGTGCCAGTGCGGGGCGGGGGAACTCCTACGAGCAGTACTTC.

This clone was counted only a few times. CDR3 sequence: CSVDSSTGELFF. CDR3 in DNA: TGCAGCGTTGACAGTAGCACCGGGGAGCTGTTTTTT. J is TRBJ2-2 and V is TRBV29-1; no reliable D call. V was clipped by 3 bases and J by 4 bases, with 6 bases between them. The CDR3 extends over 12 amino acids. Per germline, CDR1 SQVTM and CDR2 ANQGSEA.

The chain has TRBV18 and TRBJ2-7, with D tentatively TRBD1 or TRBD2 (6 bases each). V was cut by 1 base and J by 2 bases, with 9 bases left in between. The CDR3 covers 14 residues. CDR1 is KGHSH and CDR2 is LQKENI in the germline V gene. The CDR3 bases are TGTGCCAGCTCACCACAGGGGGGCACCTACGAGCAGTACTTC. The encoded protein is CASSPQGGTYEQYF.

The chain links TRBV27 to TRBJ1-6; D uncertain. CDR1 and CDR2 (germline): MNHEY, SMNVEV (reference sequence). Trimming took 1 base from V and 4 from J, leaving 8 bases between them. CDR3 size: 15 residues. CDR3 DNA: TGTGCCAGCAGTTTATTACCGGATTATAATTCACCCCTCCACTTT. Translating gives CASSLLPDYNSPLHF.

This chain joins TRBV2 and TRBJ1-5; no clear D gene. The V end lost 4 bases, the J end lost 0 bases, and 16 bases lay between the germline ends. The CDR3 is 17 amino acids. Germline CDR1 reads SNHLY; CDR2 reads FYNNEI. The CDR3 DNA reads as TGTGCCAGCAGTGCTTCGGCCACTCTTAATAGCAATCAGCCCCAGCATTTT. Protein sequence: CASSASATLNSNQPQHF.

V is TRBV5-6 and J is TRBJ1-1; TRBD1 aligns across 7 bases. Germline lookup yields CDR1 SGHDT and CDR2 YYEEEE. Germline trimming cut 0 bases from V and 0 bases from J; bases unmatched to any gene: 5. The CDR3 is made up of 16 amino acids. For the CDR3, the DNA is TGTGCCAGCAGCTTGGGGGAAACAGGGGTGAACACTGAAGCTTTCTTT. It translates to CASSLGETGVNTEAFF.

The chain links TRBV5-1 to TRBJ2-3, with D possibly matching TRBD2 (6 bases). The ends were cut back, 5 bases at V and 2 bases at J, with 12 bases in the middle. The V gene's germline CDR1 is SGHRS and CDR2 YFSETQ. This CDR3 has 14 residues. The chain's CDR3 is CASRYGGHTDTQYF. CDR3 bases: TGCGCCAGCAGGTACGGGGGTCACACAGATACGCAGTATTTT.